The rows below give T cell receptor beta chains drawn from one sample of a study of post-analysis software for immune sequencing data. TCRdb reprocessed the PCR reads with MiXCR, giving one entry per CDR3 protein. The sample shows around 400,000 distinct CDR3 sequences, roughly 38% of them seen only once. The sample taken for sequencing was blood. Receptor source: a girl aged 2 to 9 with multiple sclerosis. CDR3s include the opening cysteine and the closing phenylalanine or tryptophan. A D gene is named only where the DNA matches it firmly. Size is omitted from some rows. Given values are once, few, many or a class for expanded clones.

v_call	j_call	clone_size	d_call	cdr3_nt	cdr3_aa
TRBV11-2	TRBJ2-7	few	NA	TGTGCCAGCAGCTTAGTGACAGAATCCTACGAGCAGTACTTC	CASSLVTESYEQYF
TRBV6-5	TRBJ2-7	few	NA	TGTGCCAGCAGTCCGGGGGCGTTCGAGTCCTACGAGCAGTACTTC	CASSPGAFESYEQYF
TRBV29-1	TRBJ1-2	NA	NA	TGCAGTGTAGGGGTCGGGGCCGGGTATGGCTACACCTTC	CSVGVGAGYGYTF
TRBV20-1	TRBJ2-7	NA	TRBD2	TGCAGTGCTAGAAAACTAGCGGGAGTAATCGAGCAGTACTTC	CSARKLAGVIEQYF
TRBV20-1	TRBJ1-5	NA	NA	TGCAGTGCTAGACGGTTAGGGCGAGTCAATCAGCCCCAGCATTTT	CSARRLGRVNQPQHF
TRBV7-3	TRBJ2-5	NA	NA	TGTGCCAGCAGCTTAAACCCCGGTGGGCGGGAGACCCAGTACTTC	CASSLNPGGRETQYF
TRBV20-1	TRBJ2-1	NA	NA	TGCAGTGTAAACAGGGTCACCTACAATGAGCAGTTCTTC	CSVNRVTYNEQFF
TRBV12-3/TRBV12-4	TRBJ2-5	few	NA	TGTGCCAGCAGTCGAGTGGGGGGCCCCTACCAAGAGACCCAGTACTTC	CASSRVGGPYQETQYF
TRBV7-2	TRBJ2-7	NA	TRBD1	TGTGCCAGCAGGCCGGGACAGGAATACGAGCAGTACTTC	CASRPGQEYEQYF
TRBV20-1	TRBJ2-7	few	NA	TGCAGTGCTAGAGATTCGTCTGGGCTCTCCTACGAGCAGTACTTC	CSARDSSGLSYEQYF
TRBV5-1	TRBJ2-1	few	NA	TGCGCCAGCAGCCCGCGGAGTCCGGGCTATACTGGTGAGCAGTTCTTC	CASSPRSPGYTGEQFF
TRBV7-9	TRBJ1-2	NA	NA	TGTGCCAGCATCGTAGGGCCGGGGCCCTACACCTTC	CASIVGPGPYTF
TRBV27	TRBJ2-7	NA	NA	TGTGCCAGCAGTTTATCGGGGATACCGTCCTACGAGCAGTACTTC	CASSLSGIPSYEQYF
TRBV4-1	TRBJ2-1	NA	NA	TGCGCCAGCAGCCAAGATGAAAGGAACTCCTACAATGAGCAGTTCTTC	CASSQDERNSYNEQFF
TRBV3-1	TRBJ1-1	NA	NA	TGTGCCAGCAGCCAGGGAGAGACTGAAGCTTTCTTT	CASSQGETEAFF
TRBV28	TRBJ1-1	once	TRBD1	TGTGCCAGCAGGTCGACAGGGGCGGACACTGAAGCTTTCTTT	CASRSTGADTEAFF
TRBV5-1	TRBJ2-2	NA	NA	TGCGCCAGCAGCTTGGTATTTAGGAGGACCGGGGAGCTGTTTTTT	CASSLVFRRTGELFF
TRBV4-1	TRBJ2-1	NA	TRBD2	TGCGCCAGCAGCCTCCACTTCCTAGCGGGGGGTTTCAGCTCCTACAATGAGCAGTTCTTC	CASSLHFLAGGFSSYNEQFF
TRBV7-9	TRBJ1-2	NA	NA	TGTGCCAGCAGCCTCGGGACCGCGATGGGCTACACCTTC	CASSLGTAMGYTF
TRBV20-1	TRBJ2-7	few	TRBD2	TGCAGTGCTACAAACGCGGGGGATGAGTACGAGCAGTACTTC	CSATNAGDEYEQYF
TRBV27	TRBJ1-2	NA	NA	TGTGCCAGCAGTTTTGGGGTCTCCAAGCCCCCCTATGGCTACACCTTC	CASSFGVSKPPYGYTF
TRBV9	TRBJ2-5	NA	TRBD2	TGTGCCAGCAGCGTTCCCGTCGGGGGGGGGAACCAAGAGACCCAGTACTTC	CASSVPVGGGNQETQYF
TRBV7-8	TRBJ2-7	NA	NA	TGTGCCAGCAGCTTATACGGGGGTGACTACTACGAGCAGTACTTC	CASSLYGGDYYEQYF
TRBV5-6	TRBJ2-1	NA	NA	TGTGCCAGCAGCGTTGCCGGGGCGGTACCTTACAATGAGCAGTTCTTC	CASSVAGAVPYNEQFF
TRBV27	TRBJ2-3	NA	TRBD2	TGTGCCAGCAGTCCAGGACTAGGGCGCGCGGGCACGCAGTATTTT	CASSPGLGRAGTQYF
TRBV6-1	TRBJ2-2	NA	NA	TGTGCCAGCAGTCGAAAATACGATCTGACGGAATCGGCCGGGGAGCTGTTTTTT	CASSRKYDLTESAGELFF
TRBV12-3/TRBV12-4	TRBJ1-5	NA	NA	TGTGCCAGCAGTTTCTTGGAGACGAATCAGCCCCAGCATTTT	CASSFLETNQPQHF
TRBV6-6	TRBJ1-5	NA	NA	TGTGCCAGCAGTTACCGAAGCGGTATGAGCAATCAGCCCCAGCATTTT	CASSYRSGMSNQPQHF
TRBV4-3	TRBJ2-7	few	NA	TGCGCCAGCAGCCAAGGTCCCCTCTCCTACGAGCAGTACTTC	CASSQGPLSYEQYF
TRBV5-1	TRBJ2-2	NA	NA	TGCGCCAGCAGCTCGATGTCAACGAACACCGGGGAGCTGTTTTTT	CASSSMSTNTGELFF
TRBV28	TRBJ1-4	NA	NA	TGTGCCAGCAGTTTACGTACAGGTCTGGCGAATGAAAAACTGTTTTTT	CASSLRTGLANEKLFF
TRBV20-1	TRBJ1-2	NA	NA	TGCAGTGCTACGGCAGGGAGTAGAGGGTATGGCTACACCTTC	CSATAGSRGYGYTF
TRBV20-1	TRBJ1-6	many	TRBD1	TGCAGTGCTAGCCGGGACAGCAATTCACCCCTCCACTTT	CSASRDSNSPLHF
TRBV7-2	TRBJ2-1	NA	TRBD2	TGTGCCAGCAACCCCATGGGACTAGCGGAACTAGAGCAGTTCTTC	CASNPMGLAELEQFF
TRBV5-5	TRBJ2-1	NA	NA	TGTGCCAGCAGCAAGAGGCGGGGAAGCTCCTACAATGAGCAGTTCTTC	CASSKRRGSSYNEQFF
TRBV29-1	TRBJ1-1	few	NA	TGCAGCGTCACCGGGACGCCTAACACTGAAGCTTTCTTT	CSVTGTPNTEAFF
TRBV28	TRBJ2-3	NA	NA	TGTGCCAGCAGTTCCGGACAGATCACAGATACGCAGTATTTT	CASSSGQITDTQYF